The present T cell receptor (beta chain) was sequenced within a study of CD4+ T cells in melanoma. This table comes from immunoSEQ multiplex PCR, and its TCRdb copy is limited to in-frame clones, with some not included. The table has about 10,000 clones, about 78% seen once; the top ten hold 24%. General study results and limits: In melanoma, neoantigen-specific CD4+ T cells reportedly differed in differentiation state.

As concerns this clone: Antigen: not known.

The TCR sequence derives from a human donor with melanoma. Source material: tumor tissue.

CDR3 bases: TGTGCCAGCAGTCGTCTTAGCGAACAAGAGACCCAGTACTTC. This codes for CASSRLSEQETQYF. The V and J genes are TRBV2 and TRBJ2-5; TRBD2 might be the D (5 bases). V lost 5 bases and J 2 bases, leaving 12 bases between the germline ends. CDR1 and CDR2 (germline): SNHLY, FYNNEI. This CDR3 has 14 residues.